This T cell receptor beta chain derives from a study of T cells in Graves' hyperthyroidism and ophthalmopathy. Amplified TCR beta CDR3 regions came from RNA transcripts. Using the HTBI primer set, a first-round RT-PCR was run on the TCR CDR3. TCRdb re-derived calls from the multiplex PCR reads in MiXCR, one entry per CDR3 protein. The sample comprises more than 500,000 distinct CDR3 sequences, roughly 15% of which are singletons, and about 14% rests with the top ten. Germline CDR1 and CDR2: SGHRS and YFSETQ. The CDR3 runs to 15 residues. V was clipped by 4 bases and J by 8 bases; unmatched bases: 11. This clonotype was counted only a few times.

The clonotype comes from a middle-aged woman with Graves' hyperthyroidism. The sample was blood. The chain combines TRBV5-1 with TRBJ2-1; 8 nucleotides agree with TRBD2. CDR3 sequence (DNA): TGCGCCAGCAGCCCGAGCGGGAGCGCCATGGATGAGCAGTTCTTC. Protein sequence: CASSPSGSAMDEQFF.